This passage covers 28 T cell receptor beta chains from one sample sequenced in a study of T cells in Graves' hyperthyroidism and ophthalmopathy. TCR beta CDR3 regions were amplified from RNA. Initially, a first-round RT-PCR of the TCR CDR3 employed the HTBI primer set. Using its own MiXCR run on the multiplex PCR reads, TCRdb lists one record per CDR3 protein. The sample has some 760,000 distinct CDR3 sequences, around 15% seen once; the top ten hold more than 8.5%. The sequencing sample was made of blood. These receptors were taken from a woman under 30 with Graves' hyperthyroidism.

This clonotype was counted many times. CDR3 sequence reads: CSVVRFPPITRDRSRTTEAFF. The CDR3 nucleotides read TGCAGCGTTGTCCGTTTCCCTCCAATCACTCGGGACAGGAGCCGAACAACTGAAGCTTTCTTT. This chain links TRBV29-1 with TRBJ1-1; 8 nucleotides line up with TRBD1. CDR1 is SQVTM, CDR2 ANQGSEA, per germline. The CDR3 sequence is 21 residues long. J was trimmed by 5 bases and V by 4 bases; bases with no gene match: 30.

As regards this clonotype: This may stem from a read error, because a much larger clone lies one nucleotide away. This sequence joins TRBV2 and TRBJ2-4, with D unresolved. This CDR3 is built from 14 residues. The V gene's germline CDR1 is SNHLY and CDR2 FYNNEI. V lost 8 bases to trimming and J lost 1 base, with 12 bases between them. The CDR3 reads CASGHSRAKNIQYF. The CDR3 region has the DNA TGTGCCAGCGGGCATAGCAGGGCCAAAAACATTCAGTACTTC.

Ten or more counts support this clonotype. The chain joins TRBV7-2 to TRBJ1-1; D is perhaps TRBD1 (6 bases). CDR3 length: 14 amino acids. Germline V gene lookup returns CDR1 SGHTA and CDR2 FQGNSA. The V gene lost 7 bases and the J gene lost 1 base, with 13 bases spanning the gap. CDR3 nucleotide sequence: TGTGCCAGCAACTATCAGGGGAGGAACACTGAAGCTTTCTTT. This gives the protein CASNYQGRNTEAFF. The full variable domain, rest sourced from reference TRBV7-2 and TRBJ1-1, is GAGVSQSPSNKVTEKGKDVELRCDPISGHTALYWYRQSLGQGLEFLIYFQGNSAPDKSGLPSDRFSAERTGGSVSTLTIQRTQQEDSAVYLCASNYQGRNTEAFFGQGTRLTVV.

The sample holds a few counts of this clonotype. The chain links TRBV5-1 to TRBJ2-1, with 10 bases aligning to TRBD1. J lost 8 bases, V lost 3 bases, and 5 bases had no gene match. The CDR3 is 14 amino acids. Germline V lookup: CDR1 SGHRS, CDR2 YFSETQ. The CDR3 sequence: CASSSGQGWDEQFF. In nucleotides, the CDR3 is TGCGCCAGCAGCTCGGGACAGGGGTGGGATGAGCAGTTCTTC.

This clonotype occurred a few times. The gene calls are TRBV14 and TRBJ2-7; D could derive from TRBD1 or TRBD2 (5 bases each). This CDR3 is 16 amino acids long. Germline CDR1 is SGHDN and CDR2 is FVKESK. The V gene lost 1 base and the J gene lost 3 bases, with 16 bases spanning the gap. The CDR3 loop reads CASSQAYGAPGYEQYF. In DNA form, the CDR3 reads TGTGCCAGCAGCCAAGCGTACGGGGCGCCGGGCTACGAGCAGTACTTC.

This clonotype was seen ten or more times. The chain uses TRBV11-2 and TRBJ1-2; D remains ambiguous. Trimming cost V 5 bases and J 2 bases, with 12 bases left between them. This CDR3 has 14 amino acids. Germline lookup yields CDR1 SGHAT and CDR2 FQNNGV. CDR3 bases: TGTGCCAGCAGCCCAAGGGTCCTGAACTATGGCTACACCTTC. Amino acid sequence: CASSPRVLNYGYTF.

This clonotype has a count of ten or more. Written as DNA, the CDR3 is TGTGCCAGCAGTGAACGTACTAGCGGGAGGGCCTACGAGCAGTACTTC. Translating gives CASSERTSGRAYEQYF. The chain couples TRBV2 to TRBJ2-7; 13 nucleotides align to TRBD2. The J segment lost 2 bases and the V segment lost 2 bases, leaving 3 bases of the junction unmatched. This CDR3 spans 16 amino acids. Looked up from germline, CDR1 is SNHLY and CDR2 is FYNNEI.

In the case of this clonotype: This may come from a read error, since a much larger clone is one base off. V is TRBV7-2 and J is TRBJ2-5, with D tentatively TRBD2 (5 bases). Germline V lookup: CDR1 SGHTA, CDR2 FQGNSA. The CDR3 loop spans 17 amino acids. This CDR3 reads CASSLGHGQRIRETRYF. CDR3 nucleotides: TGTGCCAGCAGCTTAGGGCACGGCCAGCGGATACGAGAGACCCGGTACTTC.

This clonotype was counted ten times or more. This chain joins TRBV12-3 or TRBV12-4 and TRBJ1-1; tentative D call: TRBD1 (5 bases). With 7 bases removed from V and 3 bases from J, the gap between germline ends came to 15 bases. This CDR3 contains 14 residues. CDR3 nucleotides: TGTGCCAGCAACTTCCCTCGGGGGGACACTGAAGCTTTCTTT. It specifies CASNFPRGDTEAFF.

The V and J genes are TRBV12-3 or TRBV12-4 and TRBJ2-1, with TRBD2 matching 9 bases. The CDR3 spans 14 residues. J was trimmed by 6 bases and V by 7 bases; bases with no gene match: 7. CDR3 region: CASINSGSSNEQFF. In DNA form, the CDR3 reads TGTGCCAGCATTAATAGCGGGAGCAGCAATGAGCAGTTCTTC.

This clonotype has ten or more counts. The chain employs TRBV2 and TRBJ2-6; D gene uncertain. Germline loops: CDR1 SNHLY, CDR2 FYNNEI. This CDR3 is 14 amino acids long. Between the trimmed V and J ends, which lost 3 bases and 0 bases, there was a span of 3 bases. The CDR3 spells CASSDPSGANVLTF. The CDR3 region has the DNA TGTGCCAGCAGTGATCCCTCTGGGGCCAACGTCCTGACTTTC.

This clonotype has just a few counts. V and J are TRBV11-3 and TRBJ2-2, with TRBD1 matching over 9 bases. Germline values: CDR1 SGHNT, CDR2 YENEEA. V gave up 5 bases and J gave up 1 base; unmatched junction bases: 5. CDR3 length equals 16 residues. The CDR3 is CASSRGTGRNTGELFF. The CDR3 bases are TGTGCCAGCAGCCGAGGGACAGGGAGGAACACCGGGGAGCTGTTTTTT.

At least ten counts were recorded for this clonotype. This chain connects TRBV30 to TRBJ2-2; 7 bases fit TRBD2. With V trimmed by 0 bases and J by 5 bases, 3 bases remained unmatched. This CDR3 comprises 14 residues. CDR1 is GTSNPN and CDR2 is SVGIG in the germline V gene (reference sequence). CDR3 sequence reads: CAWSVGGLTGELFF. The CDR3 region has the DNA TGTGCCTGGAGTGTCGGGGGGTTAACCGGGGAGCTGTTTTTT.

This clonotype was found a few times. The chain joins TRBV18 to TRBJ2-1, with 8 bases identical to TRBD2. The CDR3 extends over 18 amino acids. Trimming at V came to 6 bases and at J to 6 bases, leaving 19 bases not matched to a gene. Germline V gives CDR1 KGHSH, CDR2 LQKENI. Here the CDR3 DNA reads TGTGCCAGCTCCCCAATCTTGGGGGGAGCGGGAGTTGGCAATGAGCAGTTCTTC. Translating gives CASSPILGGAGVGNEQFF.

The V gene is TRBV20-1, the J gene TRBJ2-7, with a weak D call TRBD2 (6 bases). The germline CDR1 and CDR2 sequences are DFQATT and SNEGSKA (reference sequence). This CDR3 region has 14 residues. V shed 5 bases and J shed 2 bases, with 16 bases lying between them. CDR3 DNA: TGCAGTGCTGTCTCCGGGACTTCTACCTACGAGCAGTACTTC. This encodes CSAVSGTSTYEQYF.

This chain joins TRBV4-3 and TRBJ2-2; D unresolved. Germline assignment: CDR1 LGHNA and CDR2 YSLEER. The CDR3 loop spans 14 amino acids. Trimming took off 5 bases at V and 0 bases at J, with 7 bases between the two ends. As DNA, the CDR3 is TGCGCCAGCAGCAATAAACCGAACACCGGGGAGCTGTTTTTT. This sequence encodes CASSNKPNTGELFF.

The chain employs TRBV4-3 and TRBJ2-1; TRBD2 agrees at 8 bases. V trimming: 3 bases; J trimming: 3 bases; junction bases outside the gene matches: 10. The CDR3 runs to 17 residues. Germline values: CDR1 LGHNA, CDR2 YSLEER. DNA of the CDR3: TGCGCCAGCAGCCAGGGGCGGTCAGCGGGAGTCTACAATGAGCAGTTCTTC. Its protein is CASSQGRSAGVYNEQFF.

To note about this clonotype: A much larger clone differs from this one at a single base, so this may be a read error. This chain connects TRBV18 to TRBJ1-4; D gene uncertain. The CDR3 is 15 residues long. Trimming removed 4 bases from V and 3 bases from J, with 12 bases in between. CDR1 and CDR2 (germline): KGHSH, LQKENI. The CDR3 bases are TGTGCCAGCTCACTGCCGGACCCAGCTAATGAAAAACTGTTTTTT. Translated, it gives CASSLPDPANEKLFF.

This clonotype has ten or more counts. CDR3 DNA sequence: TGTGCCAGCAGCTCAAGTACTAGCCGGAACCACGAGCAGTACTTC. Residues: CASSSSTSRNHEQYF. The chain employs TRBV11-2 and TRBJ2-7; tentatively, D is TRBD2 (6 bases). V was cut by 4 bases and J by 5 bases, with 18 bases left in between. Germline CDR1 is SGHAT and CDR2 is FQNNGV. The CDR3 is made up of 15 amino acids.

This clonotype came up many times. In DNA form, the CDR3 reads TGTGCCAGCACGCCCCCCTCGGCTGGGGAGACCCAGTACTTC. This encodes CASTPPSAGETQYF. V usage is TRBV11-2 and J usage is TRBJ2-5; D not certain. This CDR3 is 14 amino acids long. V was cut by 7 bases and J by 5 bases, with 17 bases left in between. The germline gives CDR1 SGHAT, CDR2 FQNNGV.

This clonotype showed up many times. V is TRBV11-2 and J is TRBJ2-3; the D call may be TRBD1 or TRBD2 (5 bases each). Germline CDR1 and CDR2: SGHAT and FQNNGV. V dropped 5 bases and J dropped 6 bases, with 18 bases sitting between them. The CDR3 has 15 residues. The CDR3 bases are TGTGCCAGCAGCCCCGGGACCCTGGTCAGCGATACGCAGTATTTT. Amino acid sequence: CASSPGTLVSDTQYF. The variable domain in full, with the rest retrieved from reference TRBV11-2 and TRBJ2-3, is EAGVAQSPRYKIIEKRQSVAFWCNPISGHATLYWYQQILGQGPKLLIQFQNNGVVDDSQLPKDRFSAERLKGVDSTLKIQPAKLEDSAVYLCASSPGTLVSDTQYFGPGTRLTVL.

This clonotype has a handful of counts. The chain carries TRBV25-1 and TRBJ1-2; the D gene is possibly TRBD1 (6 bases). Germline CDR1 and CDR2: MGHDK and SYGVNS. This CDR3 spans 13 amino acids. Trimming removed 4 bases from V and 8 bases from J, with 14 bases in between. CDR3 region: CASSAQGADGYTF. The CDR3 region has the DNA TGTGCCAGCAGTGCACAGGGTGCAGACGGCTACACCTTC.

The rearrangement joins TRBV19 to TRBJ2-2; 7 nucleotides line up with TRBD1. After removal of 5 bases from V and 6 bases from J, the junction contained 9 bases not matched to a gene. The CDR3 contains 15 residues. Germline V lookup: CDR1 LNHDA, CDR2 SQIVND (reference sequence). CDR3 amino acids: CASSWDSRLAGELFF. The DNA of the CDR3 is TGTGCCAGTAGTTGGGACAGCCGCTTAGCCGGGGAGCTGTTTTTT. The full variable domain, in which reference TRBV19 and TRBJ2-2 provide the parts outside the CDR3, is DGGITQSPKYLFRKEGQNVTLSCEQNLNHDAMYWYRQDPGQGLRLIYYSQIVNDFQKGDIAEGYSVSREKKESFPLTVTSAQKNPTAFYLCASSWDSRLAGELFFGEGSRLTVL.

The CDR3 bases are TGTGCCAGCAGCTTGGTGAGGACAGGGGTGTACGAGCAGTACTTC. Amino acid sequence: CASSLVRTGVYEQYF. The chain has TRBV7-2 and TRBJ2-7, with TRBD1 matching over 9 bases. The CDR3 has 15 residues. V lost 3 bases to trimming and J lost 4 bases; unmatched junction nucleotides: 7. Germline CDR1 SGHTA, CDR2 FQGNSA. Full variable domain (remainder filled in from reference TRBV7-2 and TRBJ2-7): GAGVSQSPSNKVTEKGKDVELRCDPISGHTALYWYRQSLGQGLEFLIYFQGNSAPDKSGLPSDRFSAERTGGSVSTLTIQRTQQEDSAVYLCASSLVRTGVYEQYFGPGTRLTVT.

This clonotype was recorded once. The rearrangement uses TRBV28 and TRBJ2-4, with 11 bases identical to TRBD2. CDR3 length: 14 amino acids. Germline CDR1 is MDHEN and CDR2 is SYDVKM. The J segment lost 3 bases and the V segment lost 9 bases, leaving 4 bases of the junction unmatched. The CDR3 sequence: CASSLAGVKNIQYF. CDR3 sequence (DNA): TGTGCCAGTTCACTAGCGGGAGTCAAAAACATTCAGTACTTC.

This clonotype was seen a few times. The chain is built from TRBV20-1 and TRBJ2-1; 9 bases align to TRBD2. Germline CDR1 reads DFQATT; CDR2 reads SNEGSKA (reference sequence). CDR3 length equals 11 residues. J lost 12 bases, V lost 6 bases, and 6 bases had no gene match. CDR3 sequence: CSAPGLAMQFF. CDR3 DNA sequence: TGCAGTGCACCCGGACTAGCGATGCAGTTCTTC.

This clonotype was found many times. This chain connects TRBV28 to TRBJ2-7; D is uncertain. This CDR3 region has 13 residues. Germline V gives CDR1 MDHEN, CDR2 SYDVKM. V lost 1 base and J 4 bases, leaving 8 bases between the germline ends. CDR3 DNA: TGTGCCAGCAGTTTATCCCCCCTATACGAGCAGTACTTC. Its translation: CASSLSPLYEQYF.

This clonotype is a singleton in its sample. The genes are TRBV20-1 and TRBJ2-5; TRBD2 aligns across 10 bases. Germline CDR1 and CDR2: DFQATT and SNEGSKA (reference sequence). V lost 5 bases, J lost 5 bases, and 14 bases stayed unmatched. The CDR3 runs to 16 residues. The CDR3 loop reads CSAPTKGTSVRETQYF. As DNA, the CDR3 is TGCAGTGCTCCAACCAAGGGGACTAGCGTTCGGGAGACCCAGTACTTC.